This T cell receptor beta chain appears in the sequencing data of a study of regulatory T cells in long-lasting Graves disease. In the study overall: Positivity for TSH receptor antibodies plus over 5 years of antithyroid drugs meant persistent Graves' disease.

CDR3 length: 13 amino acids. V was trimmed by 7 bases and J by 5 bases, leaving 15 bases between them. Looked up from germline, CDR1 is SNHLY and CDR2 is FYNNEI. Assembly of TCR beta libraries relied on iRepertoire HTBI primers together with Arm-PCR of CDR3 regions. Methods used by the authors: Gene usage covered 55 to 70 TRBV and 14 to 15 TRBJ segments. Each CDR3 protein is one row after TCRdb ran MiXCR on the multiplex PCR reads. TCRdb, not the original authors, processed these V and J calls. The sample records 350,000 to 450,000 distinct CDR3 sequences, approximately 23% being singletons. This clonotype was seen many times. The antigen is undetermined. Time point indicated: persistent/refractory GD, antithyroid drugs over 5 years with positive TRAb. There was RNA extracted from PBMCs, and the TCR library was made from it. Broader study findings: Between persistent patients, roughly 2,600 public clonotypes were shared, exceeding the approximately 870 shared between new patients. With persistent disease, TRBV28, TRBJ1-2 and TRBJ2-5 were the favored segments.

This specimen consisted of peripheral blood mononuclear cells (PBMCs), obtained when the disease was refractory, from a patient treated with antithyroid drugs. The TCR originated in a woman aged 35 to 49 with Graves disease. The chain uses TRBV2 and TRBJ2-7, with D possibly matching TRBD2 (6 bases). CDR3 in amino acids: CASNLAGGDEQYF. The DNA of the CDR3 is TGTGCCAGCAATCTAGCAGGAGGGGACGAGCAGTACTTC.